This entry features one T cell receptor beta chain sequence. What it recognizes is unknown. Trimming shortened V by 6 bases and J by 7 bases, and 13 bases separated the two germline ends. Germline V gives CDR1 SGHDN, CDR2 FVKESK. CDR3 length equals 13 residues. This sample was taken from a study of a mutant IDH1 vaccine in newly diagnosed glioma. At the level of the study: Sex among treated patients split roughly 62% male, about 40% female; mean age was about 43 years. Previous care, which was radiotherapy, temozolomide, or both, most often involved both. Points from the study as a whole: Pseudoprogression seemed unrelated to changes in top peripheral T cell clonotypes.

Here immunoSEQ multiplex PCR was the method, and the copy in TCRdb shows in-frame clones only, minus some. There are nearly 50,000 clones in the sample; roughly 88% occur only once, and around 2.5% lies in the top ten. Time point defined: baseline, week 1 (first vaccination visit). Treatment meaning: pre-vaccination baseline after standard-of-care therapy. This receptor was identified in a man aged 35-49 years with glioma. Here the sequenced sample was PBMCs, taken from a glioma patient treated with radiotherapy, temozolomide or both. This rearrangement joins TRBV14 to TRBJ1-5; D is unclear. CDR3 sequence: CASRGVRWQPQHF. DNA of the CDR3: TGTGCCAGCAGGGGTGTGAGGTGGCAGCCCCAGCATTTT.